The TCR beta chain under discussion was sequenced for a study of blood T cells in healthy people across ages. The wider study: About one barcoded beta molecule per two T cells was captured by template switching.

Germline V CDR1 and CDR2: SGHTA, FQGNSA. There are 15 residues in the CDR3. The V and J ends lost 5 bases and 5 bases respectively, with 15 bases between them. The study, taken as a whole, reports: Diversity was estimated from one million T cells, and these estimates were considered underestimates. As age increased, TCR beta diversity per million T cells fell in a roughly linear fashion. CMV infection status of these donors was not known.

With respect to this clonotype: Its antigen remains unidentified.

Sample-barcoded 5' priming and a J-beta primer mix drove a second PCR of about 6 to 12 cycles. TCRdb re-analysed the 5' RACE reads in MiXCR, keeping a single row per CDR3 protein. The profile shows about 1.6 million distinct CDR3 sequences, approximately 32% of them singletons. The sequenced material came from blood. The gene calls are TRBV7-2 and TRBJ1-4, with D possibly being TRBD1 (6 bases). This receptor was taken from a woman aged 25 to 39 in good health. Here the CDR3 DNA reads TGTGCCAGCAGCCTACAGGGTAATACCAATGAAAAACTGTTTTTT. It codes for CASSLQGNTNEKLFF.